This T cell receptor beta chain emerged from a study of blood T cell repertoires in COVID-19. This CDR3 is built from 17 residues. The germline gives CDR1 KGHSH, CDR2 LQKENI. The trim removed 3 bases at V and 5 bases at J, leaving 9 bases unmatched. Profiling relied on immunoSEQ multiplex PCR, and the TCRdb table lists in-frame clones only, not all of them. The sample holds some 250,000 clones; approximately 87% are singletons and the top ten take less than 8%. The specimen was peripheral blood. The chain is built from TRBV18 and TRBJ2-5, with 13 bases identical to TRBD2. This TCR came from a man aged 55 to 70 with acute or convalescent COVID-19. CDR3 region: CASSPRTSGSALETQYF. In DNA, the CDR3 is TGTGCCAGCTCACCCCGGACTAGCGGGAGCGCTTTGGAGACCCAGTACTTC. Combining the CDR3 with reference TRBV18 and TRBJ2-5 gives the whole variable domain NAGVMQNPRHLVRRRGQEARLRCSPMKGHSHVYWYRQLPEEGLKFMVYLQKENIIDESGMPKERFSAEFPKEGPSILRIQQVVRGDSAAYFCASSPRTSGSALETQYFGPGTRLLVL.